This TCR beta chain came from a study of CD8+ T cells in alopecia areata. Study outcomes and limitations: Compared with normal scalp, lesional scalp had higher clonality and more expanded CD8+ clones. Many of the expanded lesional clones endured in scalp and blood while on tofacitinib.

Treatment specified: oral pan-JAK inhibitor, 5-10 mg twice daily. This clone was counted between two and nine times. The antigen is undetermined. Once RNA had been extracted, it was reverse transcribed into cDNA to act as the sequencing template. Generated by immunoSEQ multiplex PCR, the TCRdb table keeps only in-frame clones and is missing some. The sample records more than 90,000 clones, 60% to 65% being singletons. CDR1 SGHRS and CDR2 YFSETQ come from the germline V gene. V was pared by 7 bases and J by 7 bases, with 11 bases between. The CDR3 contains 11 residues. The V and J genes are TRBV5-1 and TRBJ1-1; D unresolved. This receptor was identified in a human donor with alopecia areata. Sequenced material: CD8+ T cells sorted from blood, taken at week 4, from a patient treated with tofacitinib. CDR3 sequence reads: CASRSGGEAFF. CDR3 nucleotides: TGCGCCAGCCGTTCGGGTGGTGAAGCTTTCTTT.